The 13 T cell receptor beta chains given below trace back to one sample, sequenced in a study of T-cell reconstitution after alpha-beta-depleted transplantation in children. Unique molecular identifiers were incorporated into the prepared TCRbeta library. TCRdb re-analysed the PCR reads in MiXCR, keeping a single row per CDR3 protein. The repertoire includes some 500,000 distinct CDR3 sequences, 32% of them detected once, and 2.4% sits in the top ten. The material sequenced was PBMCs from the stem cell graft donor, taken from the stem cell graft. The receptors here all came from a human donor who donated a stem cell graft to a child with aplastic anemia.

A few counts support this clonotype. The rearrangement links TRBV20-1 to TRBJ1-1, with a possible D match to TRBD1 (6 bases). The germline V and J ends were trimmed by 6 bases and 4 bases, with 12 bases remaining between them. In germline, CDR1 is DFQATT, CDR2 SNEGSKA (reference sequence). CDR3 length: 12 amino acids. CDR3 region: CSAKRGGTEAFF. CDR3 in DNA: TGCAGTGCAAAAAGAGGGGGCACTGAAGCTTTCTTT.

The rearrangement uses TRBV7-9 and TRBJ2-6; no firm D call. This CDR3 is built from 15 residues. Germline V CDR1 and CDR2: SEHNR, FQNEAQ (reference sequence). The ends were cut back, 5 bases at V and 0 bases at J, with 8 bases in the middle. Written as DNA, the CDR3 is TGTGCCAGCAGCGACCTCGTCTCTGGGGCCAACGTCCTGACTTTC. This codes for CASSDLVSGANVLTF.

The chain carries TRBV12-3 or TRBV12-4 and TRBJ2-4; a weak D match, TRBD2 (6 bases). CDR3 length: 14 residues. V shed 5 bases and J shed 8 bases, with 16 bases lying between them. The CDR3, as DNA: TGTGCCAGCAGTCCGAACCGGGACTCATACATTCAGTACTTC. Its protein product is CASSPNRDSYIQYF.

The rearrangement uses TRBV27 and TRBJ2-7, with 7 bases identical to TRBD2. The trim removed 6 bases at V and 2 bases at J, leaving 10 bases unmatched. The CDR3 sequence is 15 residues long. CDR1 is MNHEY, CDR2 SMNVEV, per germline (reference sequence). The CDR3 DNA follows: TGTGCCAGCAGAGGACTAGACCAGGTCGCCTACGAGCAGTACTTC. Translating gives CASRGLDQVAYEQYF.

This chain links TRBV10-3 with TRBJ1-1; possible D gene TRBD1, 5 bases. The germline V and J ends were trimmed by 4 bases and 3 bases, with 9 bases remaining between them. This CDR3 has 13 amino acids. From germline, CDR1 is ENHRY and CDR2 SYGVKD. In DNA form, the CDR3 reads TGTGCCATCAGTGGGAGGGGAGACACTGAAGCTTTCTTT. Translated, it gives CAISGRGDTEAFF.

This chain joins TRBV7-2 and TRBJ2-7; the D gene is possibly TRBD2 (5 bases). V was cut by 6 bases and J by 7 bases, with 16 bases left in between. CDR3 length: 13 residues. Germline V lookup: CDR1 SGHTA, CDR2 FQGNSA. The CDR3, as DNA: TGTGCCAGCAGTTTACTAGGGCCGGATGAGCAGTACGTC. Amino acids: CASSLLGPDEQYV.

V gene TRBV28 combines with J gene TRBJ1-1; D not certain. V was trimmed by 7 bases and J by 5 bases, leaving 14 bases between them. The length of the CDR3 is 13 residues. Germline CDR1 MDHEN, CDR2 SYDVKM. The CDR3: CASTFSAGTEAFF. The CDR3 DNA is TGTGCCAGCACATTTTCAGCCGGAACTGAAGCTTTCTTT.

In this sample, this clonotype turned up a few times. The chain recombines TRBV29-1 with TRBJ1-2; 7 nucleotides match TRBD1. Trimming removed 4 bases from V and 3 bases from J; junction bases left unmatched: 5. Germline-derived CDR1 and CDR2 are SQVTM and ANQGSEA. This CDR3 is 13 amino acids long. The CDR3 loop reads CSVVTGMDYGYTF. The CDR3 DNA reads as TGCAGCGTTGTGACAGGGATGGACTATGGCTACACCTTC. Together with reference TRBV29-1 and TRBJ1-2, the CDR3 gives the full variable domain: SAVISQKPSRDICQRGTSLTIQCQVDSQVTMMFWYRQQPGQSLTLIATANQGSEATYESGFVIDKFPISRPNLTFSTLTVSNMSPEDSSIYLCSVVTGMDYGYTFGSGTRLTVV.

V usage is TRBV4-2 and J usage is TRBJ1-1, with a weak D call TRBD1 (5 bases). The CDR3 consists of 16 residues. The germline V and J ends were trimmed by 4 bases and 5 bases, with 20 bases remaining between them. Germline CDR1 reads LGHNA; CDR2 reads YNFKEQ. Here the CDR3 DNA reads TGTGCCAGCAGCCGAACCACCCGGGGCGCGGGTACTGAAGCTTTCTTT. Its protein product is CASSRTTRGAGTEAFF.

The chain combines TRBV6-2 or TRBV6-3 with TRBJ2-1; 9 positions agree with TRBD2. There are 16 residues in the CDR3. J gave up 10 bases and V 0 bases, and 10 bases lay outside the gene matches. Germline loops: CDR1 MNHEY, CDR2 SVGEGT. In nucleotides, the CDR3 is TGTGCCAGCAGTTACTCGAATAGCGGGGGCCCTAAGGAGCAGTTCTTC. Protein product: CASSYSNSGGPKEQFF.

This clonotype was recorded a few times. The chain links TRBV29-1 to TRBJ1-1; 7 bases line up with TRBD1. The CDR3 has 12 amino acids. J lost 10 bases, V lost 6 bases, and 11 bases had no gene match. CDR1 is SQVTM and CDR2 is ANQGSEA in the germline V gene. Here the CDR3 reads CSVAKTGERAFF. The CDR3 coding sequence is TGCAGCGTCGCAAAAACAGGGGAGAGAGCTTTCTTT.

The sample holds a few counts of this clonotype. The J gene is TRBJ2-2, the V gene TRBV29-1; 13 bases fit TRBD2. The CDR3 contains 16 residues. V was clipped by 1 base and J by 4 bases; unmatched bases: 3. Germline V CDR1 and CDR2: SQVTM, ANQGSEA. CDR3 nucleotides: TGCAGCGTTGAAGGGACTAGCGGGAGTTCCACCGGGGAGCTGTTTTTT. It specifies CSVEGTSGSSTGELFF.

This clonotype was seen a few times. V gene TRBV10-1 combines with J gene TRBJ2-1, with 9 bases that match TRBD2. The CDR3 is 12 amino acids. CDR1 and CDR2 from the germline V gene are WNHNN and SYGVQD (reference sequence). V shed 6 bases and J 9 bases; nucleotides not matched to a gene: 3. CDR3 DNA: TGCGCCAGCAGCAAACTAGCGGGTGAGCAGTTCTTC. It specifies CASSKLAGEQFF.